This is a list of T cell receptor beta chains from one sample in a study of blood T cell repertoires in COVID-19. The protocol was immunoSEQ multiplex PCR, while the TCRdb copy is restricted to in-frame clones and leaves out a portion. The sample has under 150,000 clones; 55% to 70% are singletons. Source material: peripheral blood. The receptors here all came from an older woman with acute or convalescent COVID-19. Each CDR3 is given with its conserved first and last residue. A D gene is named only where the DNA matches it firmly. Part of the rows lack a size; the others show once, few, many or a class for expanded clones.

V gene	J gene	D gene	clone size	CDR3 DNA	CDR3 protein
TRBV21-1	TRBJ2-1	.	.	TGTGCCAGCCCTAGCGACTCCTACAATGAGCAGTTCTTC	CASPSDSYNEQFF
TRBV30	TRBJ1-4	TRBD1	few	TGTGCCTGGAGCGTCCCGACAGGGCCTAATGAAAAACTGTTTTTT	CAWSVPTGPNEKLFF
TRBV28	TRBJ1-4	TRBD1	.	TGTGCCAGCAGCCCCGGCGGGACAGGGACTGAAAAACTGTTTTTT	CASSPGGTGTEKLFF
TRBV19	TRBJ1-1	.	.	TGTGCCAGCATCCGGGGGGGGCTGAACACTGAAGCTTTCTTT	CASIRGGLNTEAFF
TRBV10-2	TRBJ1-1	.	.	TGCGCCAGCAAGGAGGTAGTCCAGTCGAACACTGAAGCTTTCTTT	CASKEVVQSNTEAFF
TRBV5-8	TRBJ2-3	.	few	TGTGCCAGCAGCTTGCGGGGAATTGGAGATACGCAGTATTTT	CASSLRGIGDTQYF
TRBV28	TRBJ2-7	.	.	TGTGCCAGCAGGCCGACACAACCCTCCTACGAGCAGTACTTC	CASRPTQPSYEQYF
TRBV2	TRBJ2-2	.	once	TGTGCCGGCCGACAAGGGGTTGGCGGGGAGCTGTTTTTT	CAGRQGVGGELFF
TRBV19	TRBJ1-5	TRBD1	.	TGTGCCAGTAGTACAAGGGGGCGCCAAGGATCGTCCCAGCCCCAGCATTTT	CASSTRGRQGSSQPQHF
TRBV3-1/TRBV3-2	TRBJ2-5	.	.	TGTGCCAGCAGCCAGGGGGCCCGACAAGAGACCCAGTACTTC	CASSQGARQETQYF
TRBV29-1	TRBJ1-1	.	.	TGCAGCGTTGAATACAGGGCGAACACTGAAGCTTTCTTT	CSVEYRANTEAFF
TRBV30	TRBJ1-2	TRBD1	few	TGTGCCTGGGGAGGACAGGGTGGTAGTTCCTACACCTTC	CAWGGQGGSSYTF
TRBV19	TRBJ1-2	.	.	TGTGCCAGTAGTATAGTGTTGCAGGGCTATGGCTACACCTTC	CASSIVLQGYGYTF
TRBV5-1	TRBJ1-3	.	.	TGCGCCAGCAGCTTGGCCGCGGGTTCCGGAAACACCATATATTTT	CASSLAAGSGNTIYF
TRBV7-9	TRBJ1-2	.	.	TGTGCCAGCGGTCAGACTCAGACAGACTATGGCTACACCTTC	CASGQTQTDYGYTF
TRBV3-1/TRBV3-2	TRBJ2-5	.	.	TGTGCCAGCAGCCCCGGGACTTCGTATCCTCGGGAGACCCAGTACTTC	CASSPGTSYPRETQYF
TRBV28	TRBJ1-5	TRBD1	.	TGTGCCAGCAGACAGGGGGCCAGTAGCAATCAGCCCCAGCATTTT	CASRQGASSNQPQHF
TRBV11-2	TRBJ2-3	.	.	TGTGCCAGCAGCTTAGTGTCAGGGCTCAGCACAGATACGCAGTATTTT	CASSLVSGLSTDTQYF
TRBV28	TRBJ2-7	TRBD2	.	TGTGCCAGCAGTTTACTAAGCGGGGGGTACGAGCAGTACTTC	CASSLLSGGYEQYF
TRBV7-6	TRBJ1-1	.	.	TGTGCCAGCAGCTTAGAGGGGGGGACCGTTACTGAAGCTTTCTTT	CASSLEGGTVTEAFF
TRBV10-3	TRBJ1-1	.	.	TGTGCCATCAGGCCCGGGGAGATGGGCACTGAAGCTTTCTTT	CAIRPGEMGTEAFF
TRBV6-1	TRBJ2-7	.	.	TGTGCCAGCAGTGAAGCGGGGGGTCCAATCTACGAGCAGTACTTC	CASSEAGGPIYEQYF